This T cell receptor beta chain was captured in a study of Ad26.COV2.S vaccination and SARS-CoV-2 variants. Study overall: The Ad26.COV2.S arm of the COV1001 trial was where the donor was placed. By the intramuscular route, Ad26.COV2.S was given once, or twice 56 days apart.

Study results and caveats: Spike-specific TCR breadth in vaccine recipients exceeded that seen in placebo recipients.

Treatment reported: 15 to 20 received Ad26.COV2.S at low or high dose, single or two shots; about 5 received placebo; per-sample allocation not given. Day 63 after the first vaccine or placebo injection was the time point for sampling. Donation was by an adult aged 18-55 years who was in Boston. Profiled with immunoSEQ multiplex PCR; TCRdb holds only in-frame clones, not every one. The table includes 300,000 to 400,000 clones, around 86% detected once. Germline assignment: CDR1 SNHLY and CDR2 FYNNEI. Trimming pared 1 base from V and 0 bases from J, leaving 6 bases between. The CDR3 is 14 residues long. This clone was recorded a few times. What it binds is unknown.

This rearrangement joins TRBV2 to TRBJ1-1; D is ambiguous. This TCR derives from a person aged 18-60 years who received the Ad26.COV2.S COVID-19 vaccine or a placebo. The sequences come from peripheral blood, collected in a trial of Ad26.COV2.S vaccine versus placebo. CDR3 in amino acids: CASSEGIMNTEAFF. Here the CDR3 DNA reads TGTGCCAGCAGTGAAGGTATCATGAACACTGAAGCTTTCTTT. The full variable domain, rest sourced from reference TRBV2 and TRBJ1-1, is EPEVTQTPSHQVTQMGQEVILRCVPISNHLYFYWYRQILGQKVEFLVSFYNNEISEKSEIFDDQFSVERPDGSNFTLKIRSTKLEDSAMYFCASSEGIMNTEAFFGQGTRLTVV.